Following are 25 T cell receptor beta chains from one sample sequenced in a study of identical twins. TCRdb itself ran the 5' RACE reads through MiXCR, one entry per CDR3 protein. Of approximately 700,000 distinct CDR3 sequences in the sample, 18% are singletons; the top ten hold 10% to 15%. The same sample was also studied in work on T cells expressing NK-cell markers.

Sequenced material: PBMCs. The receptors were sampled from a woman aged 18-29 years in good health.

This clonotype has just a few counts. V usage is TRBV5-4 and J usage is TRBJ2-7; 8 bases match TRBD1. There are 16 residues in the CDR3. V trimming: 0 bases; J trimming: 5 bases; junction bases outside the gene matches: 10. The germline gives CDR1 SGHNT, CDR2 YYREEE (reference sequence). Here the CDR3 reads CASSLGSVRGRNEQYF. In nucleotides, the CDR3 is TGTGCCAGCAGCTTGGGGTCGGTCAGGGGGCGGAACGAGCAGTACTTC.

This chain uses TRBV5-1 with TRBJ2-7; weak D call: TRBD1 (6 bases). The CDR3 has 15 amino acids. Germline assignment: CDR1 SGHRS and CDR2 YFSETQ. V was cut by 3 bases and J by 3 bases, with 16 bases left in between. This chain's CDR3 is CASSSRRGGGYEQYF. In DNA form, the CDR3 reads TGCGCCAGCAGCTCCCGGAGAGGGGGTGGCTACGAGCAGTACTTC.

This clonotype was seen a few times. The chain uses TRBV21-1 and TRBJ2-5; the D segment call TRBD1 is taken from the table without a DNA check. TRBV21-1 is an annotated pseudogene. The CDR3 sequence is 17 residues long. CDR3 coding DNA: TGTGCCAGCAGCAAAGCTCCTGGACCGGGGATCCAAGAGACCCAGTACTTC. Translation: CASSKAPGPGIQETQYF.

This clonotype was seen only a few times. The chain has TRBV5-1 and TRBJ2-3, with 7 bases aligning to TRBD2. V was clipped by 4 bases and J by 3 bases; unmatched bases: 8. CDR3 size: 15 residues. The germline V gene has CDR1 SGHRS and CDR2 YFSETQ. The CDR3 DNA sequence: TGCGCCAGCAGCACGTTTGCGGGGGTGACAGATACGCAGTATTTT. Translation gives CASSTFAGVTDTQYF.

The rearrangement uses TRBV7-6 and TRBJ2-5; 11 nucleotides match TRBD2. The CDR3 length is 16 residues. V was clipped by 4 bases and J by 5 bases; unmatched bases: 9. CDR1 is SGHVS, CDR2 FNYEAQ, per germline. The CDR3 DNA reads as TGTGCCAGCAGCTCAGCACTAGCGGGAGTTTATGAGACCCAGTACTTC. Protein: CASSSALAGVYETQYF.

The genes are TRBV7-6 and TRBJ2-7; 11 bases line up with TRBD2. The trim removed 6 bases at V and 1 base at J, leaving 8 bases unmatched. The CDR3 runs 16 residues. Germline V gene lookup returns CDR1 SGHVS and CDR2 FNYEAQ. CDR3 residues: CASSRTGTSGSYEQYF. The CDR3 nucleotides read TGTGCCAGCAGTAGAACCGGGACTAGCGGTTCCTACGAGCAGTACTTC.

J is TRBJ2-1 and V is TRBV3-1, with a tentative D call TRBD2 (6 bases). The CDR3 spans 17 residues. Germline lookup yields CDR1 LGHDT and CDR2 YNNKEL (reference sequence). V lost 1 base to trimming and J lost 4 bases, with 17 bases between them. This CDR3 is CASSQAPRDWQYNEQFF. For the CDR3, the DNA is TGTGCCAGCAGCCAAGCCCCCCGGGACTGGCAATACAATGAGCAGTTCTTC.

The CDR3: CASSRPGQGTDTQYF. In DNA form, the CDR3 reads TGTGCCAGCAGCCGCCCCGGACAGGGGACAGATACGCAGTATTTT. This chain links TRBV12-3 or TRBV12-4 with TRBJ2-3, with 9 bases lining up with TRBD1. This CDR3 is built from 15 residues. V shed 6 bases and J 3 bases; nucleotides not matched to a gene: 7.

This clonotype was detected only a few times. This chain joins TRBV7-2 and TRBJ1-1; 11 nucleotides match TRBD1. CDR3 size: 12 residues. Per the germline V gene, CDR1 is SGHTA and CDR2 is FQGNSA. V dropped 6 bases and J dropped 8; count of bases not matched to a gene: 2. The chain's CDR3 is CASRRTGGEAFF. The CDR3 DNA sequence: TGTGCCAGCAGACGGACAGGGGGCGAAGCTTTCTTT.

This chain joins TRBV3-1 and TRBJ2-5; 11 bases map to TRBD2. Germline CDR1 LGHDT, CDR2 YNNKEL (reference sequence). There are 15 residues in the CDR3. Trimming at V came to 4 bases and at J to 5 bases, leaving 6 bases not matched to a gene. The CDR3 coding sequence is TGTGCCAGCAGCCGAATAGCGGGGGGGATGGAGACCCAGTACTTC. Its protein is CASSRIAGGMETQYF.

The chain uses TRBV9 and TRBJ1-2; 8 bases align to TRBD1. In germline, CDR1 is SGDLS, CDR2 YYNGEE. The CDR3 spans 16 residues. V was clipped by 3 bases and J by 5 bases; unmatched bases: 12. The DNA for the CDR3 is TGTGCCAGCAGCGGGGCAGGGGGCCGATCGCGGTATGGCTACACCTTC. The encoded protein is CASSGAGGRSRYGYTF.

This chain uses TRBV12-3 or TRBV12-4 with TRBJ1-3; D ambiguous. The CDR3 consists of 14 residues. V was clipped by 4 bases and J by 0 bases, with 7 bases between them. The CDR3: CASSSTYSGNTIYF. Here the CDR3 DNA reads TGTGCCAGCAGTTCGACATACTCTGGAAACACCATATATTTT.

There are a few counts of this clonotype. This rearrangement joins TRBV18 to TRBJ1-1, with D possibly TRBD1 on 5 matching bases. V lost 1 base to trimming and J lost 2 bases, with 11 bases between them. CDR3 length equals 15 residues. Germline values: CDR1 KGHSH, CDR2 LQKENI. The CDR3 sequence is CASSPLPGRNTEAFF. CDR3 sequence (DNA): TGTGCCAGCTCACCACTACCAGGGCGCAACACTGAAGCTTTCTTT.

The chain links TRBV11-2 to TRBJ2-1; 10 bases fit TRBD2. CDR1 is SGHAT and CDR2 is FQNNGV in the germline V gene. V shed 0 bases, J shed 12 bases, and the junction held 8 bases outside the gene matches. CDR3 size: 15 residues. The CDR3 reads CASSLDSPTSGVQFF. The CDR3 DNA sequence: TGTGCCAGCAGCTTAGATTCCCCCACTAGCGGGGTGCAGTTCTTC.

This clonotype was seen only a few times. The rearrangement links TRBV6-1 to TRBJ2-1; TRBD1 is a possible D gene (5 bases). From germline, CDR1 is MNHNS and CDR2 SASEGT. This CDR3 is built from 13 residues. V was trimmed by 8 bases and J by 5 bases, leaving 13 bases between them. The DNA for the CDR3 is TGTGCCAGCCGAACAGGAGCCGACAATGAGCAGTTCTTC. As protein: CASRTGADNEQFF.

This clonotype has only a few counts. The CDR3 DNA sequence: TGTGCCAGCAGTTTCACAGGGGGCAGGCTAGGGGAGCTGTTTTTT. Translation gives CASSFTGGRLGELFF. This rearrangement joins TRBV12-3 or TRBV12-4 to TRBJ2-2; 9 bases map to TRBD1. The junction had 7 bases not matched to a gene; V was cut back by 3 bases and J by 8 bases. The CDR3 runs to 15 residues.

The chain joins TRBV3-1 to TRBJ2-2; D is unresolved. The ends were cut back, 10 bases at V and 5 bases at J, with 20 bases in the middle. The germline V gene has CDR1 LGHDT and CDR2 YNNKEL (reference sequence). The CDR3 runs 15 residues. Here the CDR3 DNA reads TGTGCCACCTCCCAAGATTCGGGTATAACCGGGGAGCTGTTTTTT. Translation: CATSQDSGITGELFF.

V usage is TRBV5-6 and J usage is TRBJ1-5, with a weak D call TRBD1 (6 bases). The germline V and J ends were trimmed by 2 bases and 12 bases, with 15 bases remaining between them. The length of the CDR3 is 13 residues. Germline loops: CDR1 SGHDT, CDR2 YYEEEE. The CDR3, as DNA: TGTGCCAGCAGCTTAACTTCCACAGGGAGCCAGCATTTT. It is translated as CASSLTSTGSQHF.

This clonotype was seen more than once but under ten times. The chain carries TRBV15 and TRBJ2-3, with 8 positions matching TRBD2. The CDR3 has 15 amino acids. CDR1 is LNHNV and CDR2 is YYDKDF in the germline V gene (reference sequence). Germline trimming cut 8 bases from V and 6 bases from J; bases unmatched to any gene: 13. CDR3 loop: CATALGGLVGDTQYF. CDR3 bases: TGTGCCACCGCTCTGGGGGGACTAGTGGGGGATACGCAGTATTTT.

The sample holds many counts of this clonotype. V gene TRBV12-3 or TRBV12-4 combines with J gene TRBJ2-7; 7 positions match TRBD1. V lost 6 bases, J lost 1 base, and 0 bases stayed unmatched. The CDR3 covers 12 residues. The CDR3 coding sequence is TGTGCCAGCAGGGGACAGTCCTACGAGCAGTACTTC. It encodes CASRGQSYEQYF.

The chain links TRBV4-2 to TRBJ2-1; either TRBD1 or TRBD2 may fit D (5 bases each). The CDR3 runs to 13 residues. CDR1 is LGHNA, CDR2 YNFKEQ, per germline. The V end lost 0 bases, the J end lost 7 bases, and 7 bases lay between the germline ends. The CDR3 region has the DNA TGTGCCAGCAGCCAAGAAGAGGGGAATGAGCAGTTCTTC. It is translated as CASSQEEGNEQFF.

This clonotype was seen many times. V is TRBV12-3 or TRBV12-4 and J is TRBJ2-2; D unclear. With 3 bases removed from V and 4 bases from J, the gap between germline ends came to 6 bases. The CDR3 runs to 13 residues. CDR3 nucleotides: TGTGCCAGCAGTTTCCGGCGCACCGGGGAGCTGTTTTTT. This gives the protein CASSFRRTGELFF.

This clonotype was counted between two and nine times. J is TRBJ2-1 and V is TRBV6-2 or TRBV6-3; D perhaps matches TRBD1 (6 bases). V gave up 6 bases and J gave up 4 bases, with 10 bases separating them. CDR3 length: 13 residues. Germline loops: CDR1 MNHEY, CDR2 SVGEGT. The CDR3 region is CASREQGYNEQFF. The CDR3 bases are TGTGCCAGCAGAGAACAGGGATACAATGAGCAGTTCTTC.

The rearrangement joins TRBV12-3 or TRBV12-4 to TRBJ2-7; tentatively, D is TRBD2 (6 bases). Trimming removed 3 bases at V and 7 bases at J, with 13 bases between. The CDR3 is 13 residues long. CDR3 in amino acids: CASSFALAREQYF. CDR3 bases: TGTGCCAGCAGTTTCGCACTAGCTAGGGAGCAGTACTTC.

The V and J genes are TRBV18 and TRBJ2-1; the D is unclear. This CDR3 spans 11 amino acids. V was clipped by 4 bases and J by 6 bases, with 4 bases between them. Germline-derived CDR1 and CDR2 are KGHSH and LQKENI. The CDR3 reads CASSQINEQFF. The CDR3, as DNA: TGTGCCAGCTCACAGATCAATGAGCAGTTCTTC.